The 15 T cell receptor beta chains given below trace back to one sample, sequenced in a study of blood T cell repertoires in COVID-19. Libraries were prepared by immunoSEQ multiplex PCR; TCRdb keeps only in-frame clonotypes and omits some of them. The repertoire has almost 400,000 clones, approximately 87% of them found once; the top ten carry over 2%. The specimen was peripheral blood. All receptors derive from a woman aged 60-70 years with COVID-19, enrolled during active disease.

This rearrangement joins TRBV18 to TRBJ1-3; 7 bases line up with TRBD1. V gave up 3 bases and J gave up 7 bases; unmatched junction bases: 6. Germline assignment: CDR1 KGHSH and CDR2 LQKENI. The CDR3 has 14 residues. CDR3 DNA: TGTGCCAGCTCACCCATGACAGGGCGGAACACCATATATTTT. This codes for CASSPMTGRNTIYF.

V is TRBV18 and J is TRBJ2-2, with 7 bases identical to TRBD1. With V trimmed by 8 bases and J by 4 bases, 7 bases remained unmatched. The germline V gene has CDR1 KGHSH and CDR2 LQKENI. This CDR3 is 14 amino acids long. This CDR3 reads CASRGGPFTGELFF. The CDR3 bases are TGTGCCAGCCGAGGGGGCCCTTTCACCGGGGAGCTGTTTTTT.

The CDR3 sequence: CASTEIPNYGYTF. The CDR3 nucleotides read TGCGCCAGCACAGAAATTCCTAACTATGGCTACACCTTC. V usage is TRBV5-1 and J usage is TRBJ1-2, with D hard to call. The CDR3 extends over 13 amino acids. The V gene lost 6 bases and the J gene lost 0 bases, with 9 bases spanning the gap. The germline CDR1 and CDR2 sequences are SGHRS and YFSETQ. The entire variable domain, with the rest obtained from reference TRBV5-1 and TRBJ1-2, is as follows: KAGVTQTPRYLIKTRGQQVTLSCSPISGHRSVSWYQQTPGQGLQFLFEYFSETQRNKGNFPGRFSGRQFSNSRSEMNVSTLELGDSALYLCASTEIPNYGYTFGSGTRLTVV.

This clone is a singleton in its sample. This chain uses TRBV28 with TRBJ1-1, with 7 bases lining up with TRBD1. The CDR3 has 13 residues. Germline V gene data show CDR1 as MDHEN and CDR2 as SYDVKM. V was clipped by 6 bases and J by 4 bases; unmatched bases: 5. This chain's CDR3 is CASSSDRVTEAFF. The DNA for the CDR3 is TGTGCCAGCAGCTCCGACAGGGTCACTGAAGCTTTCTTT.

This clone showed up just once. The chain carries TRBV30 and TRBJ2-2, with 9 bases fitting TRBD2. Germline CDR1 GTSNPN, CDR2 SVGIG (reference sequence). The CDR3 is made up of 14 amino acids. V shed 6 bases and J 4 bases; nucleotides not matched to a gene: 6. In nucleotides, the CDR3 is TGTGCCTGCCGTTTAGCGGGGGCCACCGGGGAGCTGTTTTTT. Encoded protein: CACRLAGATGELFF. Filled out from reference TRBV30 and TRBJ2-2, the complete variable domain reads SQTIHQWPATLVQPVGSPLSLECTVEGTSNPNLYWYRQAAGRGLQLLFYSVGIGQISSEVPQNLSASRPQDRQFILSSKKLLLSDSGFYLCACRLAGATGELFFGEGSRLTVL.

The chain couples TRBV24-1 to TRBJ1-2, with 7 bases lining up with TRBD1. The CDR3 totals 13 residues. CDR1 and CDR2 (germline): KGHDR, SFDVKD. V trimming: 8 bases; J trimming: 8 bases; junction bases outside the gene matches: 10. CDR3 in amino acids: CATNSGTAMGYTF. CDR3 coding DNA: TGTGCCACCAATTCCGGGACAGCGATGGGCTACACCTTC.

The chain employs TRBV5-1 and TRBJ2-5, with 7 bases lining up with TRBD1. V was pared by 2 bases and J by 1 base, with 8 bases of the junction left unmatched. This CDR3 has 16 amino acids. Looked up from germline, CDR1 is SGHRS and CDR2 is YFSETQ. The DNA for the CDR3 is TGCGCCAGCAGCTTATGGGGACAGACCATCCAAGAGACCCAGTACTTC. It codes for CASSLWGQTIQETQYF.

This clone was recorded only once. The rearrangement joins TRBV27 to TRBJ2-5; 9 bases align to TRBD1. This CDR3 region has 16 residues. Trimming at V came to 6 bases and at J to 2 bases, leaving 10 bases not matched to a gene. Germline lookup yields CDR1 MNHEY and CDR2 SMNVEV (reference sequence). This CDR3 is CASSPTRTGEQETQYF. The CDR3 DNA follows: TGTGCCAGCAGCCCTACCCGGACAGGGGAACAAGAGACCCAGTACTTC.

This chain links TRBV20-1 with TRBJ1-2; D uncertain. In germline, CDR1 is DFQATT, CDR2 SNEGSKA (reference sequence). The CDR3 has 10 amino acids. V lost 6 bases, J lost 10 bases, and 12 bases lay in between. CDR3 region: CSAVGKDYTF. The DNA of the CDR3 is TGCAGTGCAGTGGGCAAGGACTACACCTTC.

V and J are TRBV5-1 and TRBJ2-1, with 13 bases aligning to TRBD2. The V and J ends lost 7 bases and 5 bases, in that order; junction bases with no gene match: 6. The CDR3 is made up of 15 amino acids. Germline CDR1 SGHRS, CDR2 YFSETQ. CDR3 residues: CASRGTSGVNNEQFF. CDR3 DNA: TGCGCCAGCCGCGGGACTAGCGGGGTAAACAATGAGCAGTTCTTC.

As concerns this clone: Being one base from a much bigger clone, this may be a read error. The V and J genes are TRBV30 and TRBJ1-1; weak D call: TRBD1 (6 bases). CDR3 size: 13 residues. Per germline, CDR1 GTSNPN and CDR2 SVGIG (reference sequence). V was clipped by 2 bases and J by 0 bases, with 7 bases between them. CDR3 amino acids: CAWSRTVNTEAFF. CDR3 nucleotide sequence: TGTGCCTGGAGTAGGACAGTGAACACTGAAGCTTTCTTT.

This clone showed up just once. V is TRBV4-1 and J is TRBJ2-1; tentatively, D is TRBD2 (5 bases). The CDR3 extends over 16 amino acids. Germline loops: CDR1 MGHRA, CDR2 YSYEKL. V was shortened by 4 bases and J by 7 bases, with 20 bases between the two germline ends. CDR3: CASSPTYGGRANEQFF. CDR3 sequence (DNA): TGCGCCAGCAGCCCAACGTACGGCGGGCGGGCGAATGAGCAGTTCTTC.

The chain carries TRBV28 and TRBJ2-1, with D perhaps TRBD2 (7 bases). Germline V gene data show CDR1 as MDHEN and CDR2 as SYDVKM. The CDR3 spans 19 residues. Between the trimmed V and J ends, which lost 2 bases and 0 bases, there was a span of 20 bases. CDR3 nucleotides: TGTGCCAGCAGTTTACCCACCGTGGGGGGGCCTAGCTCCTACAATGAGCAGTTCTTC. This translates into CASSLPTVGGPSSYNEQFF.

The chain recombines TRBV2 with TRBJ1-2; 7 bases fit TRBD1. The germline CDR1 and CDR2 sequences are SNHLY and FYNNEI. The length of the CDR3 is 15 residues. The V and J ends lost 7 bases and 4 bases, in that order; junction bases with no gene match: 12. CDR3 nucleotide sequence: TGTGCCAGCAAAGAGGGGGCGGAGGGGGCCTATGGCTACACCTTC. This codes for CASKEGAEGAYGYTF.

The chain is built from TRBV18 and TRBJ1-1, with D unclear. The CDR3 runs to 15 residues. Germline loops: CDR1 KGHSH, CDR2 LQKENI. V was pared by 2 bases and J by 4 bases, with 14 bases between. This chain's CDR3 is CASSPVSREGTEAFF. Written as DNA, the CDR3 is TGTGCCAGCTCACCAGTGTCGAGGGAGGGCACTGAAGCTTTCTTT.